This T cell receptor (beta chain) was identified during a study of blood T cell repertoires in COVID-19 (dated by TCRdb to 2020 to 2021). Study-level background: Collaborator samples came from the United States, Italy and Spain and covered acute and convalescent phases of COVID-19. The material from the prospective study consisted of cDNA or gDNA derived from T cells, B-cell-depleted T cells, or PBMCs. Nearly every sample came with metadata listing a de-identified subject ID, COVID-19 status, age in years and sex. The dataset comprised deeply sampled blood TCRbeta repertoires from subjects exposed to, actively infected with, or recovered from COVID-19. The repertoires were released in a freely available public database intended as a resource for research on the immune response to SARS-CoV-2. HLA class I and class II types, where available, came from metadata supplied by the sample provider rather than from assay-based typing. Samples were obtained from the ongoing ImmuneRACE study (first 160 participants) and from over a thousand subjects provided by 6 global collaborators. The investigation overall reported the following: How much clinical and demographic metadata was included differed by source and by participant, and the metadata was provided uncurated.

To note about this clone: Its antigen target is currently unknown. Nothing much larger sits one base from this clone, and base qualities are not available.

TCRbeta CDR3 regions were amplified from genomic DNA by means of the immunoSEQ Assay, a bias-controlled multiplex PCR. Processing in the source paper ran as follows. Within the assay, amplification of reference gene primers was used to estimate how many nucleated cells each sample contained. To quantify the absolute abundance of each unique TCRbeta CDR3 rearrangement, sequence reads were collapsed and filtered. For each sample, productive Simpson clonality was calculated as the square root of Simpson's diversity index over productive rearrangements. This is the immuneACCESS table as TCRdb keeps it, with only in-frame sequences that have V and J called. A part of the clones is gone; compared with another copy, unresolved V genes explain less than half, and the rest is unexplained. V and J calls plus clone size are reproduced from that table; the DNA served to infer D and trimming. For this sample the table gives under 200,000 clones, of which around 83% were detected only once. Roughly 1% of the sample is taken by the ten largest.

The collaborating institutions used their own protocols to collect whole blood in K2EDTA tubes. For TCRbeta analysis, collaborator samples were shipped as frozen whole blood, as isolated PBMCs, or as DNA extracted from either sample type. The TCR comes from a man between 35 and 55 years old with acute or convalescent COVID-19. Sequencing input: peripheral blood.

The DNA sequence is TGTGCCAGCAGTCGTCCCGGGACAGGAACCAACACCATATATTTT. Translated, this gives CASSRPGTGTNTIYF. The sequence joins TRBV3-1 (or the pseudogene TRBV3-2) to TRBJ1-3, with 8 bases in between that match TRBD1. The germline V gene (reference sequence) provides CDR1 LGHDT and CDR2 YNNKEL. The CDR3 measures 15 amino acids from cysteine to phenylalanine. The only DNA kept is the CDR3, 45 bases in frame from the first base. V is cut back by 6 bases and J by 7 bases, with 11 bases in the junction unmatched.